A single sample gave rise to the 23 T cell receptor beta chains below, sequenced in a study of blood T cell repertoires in COVID-19. Profiling relied on immunoSEQ multiplex PCR, and the TCRdb table lists in-frame clones only, not all of them. This table has approximately 72,000 clones, around nine tenths appearing once. Source material: peripheral blood. The receptors were sampled from a woman in her sixties with acute or convalescent COVID-19.

This rearrangement joins TRBV20-1 to TRBJ2-3; 10 nucleotides line up with TRBD2. J was trimmed by 6 bases and V by 3 bases; bases with no gene match: 12. This CDR3 spans 16 amino acids. CDR1 DFQATT and CDR2 SNEGSKA come from the germline V gene (reference sequence). CDR3 sequence: CSASIAGGPESDTQYF. For the CDR3, the DNA is TGCAGTGCTAGTATAGCGGGGGGCCCCGAATCGGATACGCAGTATTTT.

V usage is TRBV14 and J usage is TRBJ2-1; 9 bases match TRBD1. Germline V CDR1 and CDR2: SGHDN, FVKESK. J lost 7 bases, V lost 4 bases, and 8 bases had no gene match. The CDR3 loop spans 15 amino acids. The CDR3 DNA reads TGTGCCAGCAGCCGGTCGGGACAGGGTATAAATGAGCAGTTCTTC. Protein: CASSRSGQGINEQFF.

The genes are TRBV3-1 (or the pseudogene TRBV3-2) and TRBJ2-3, with no clear D. Per the germline V gene, CDR1 is LGHDT and CDR2 is YNNKEL (reference sequence). The CDR3 covers 11 residues. V was shortened by 4 bases and J by 5 bases, with 4 bases between the two germline ends. CDR3 amino acids: CASSLGDTQYF. The CDR3 DNA follows: TGTGCCAGCAGCCTCGGAGATACGCAGTATTTT.

The V and J genes are TRBV25-1 and TRBJ1-6; unclear D gene. Germline V gives CDR1 MGHDK, CDR2 SYGVNS. CDR3 size: 15 residues. V was trimmed by 6 bases and J by 2 bases, leaving 11 bases between them. DNA for the CDR3: TGTGCCAGCAGCGTCAGCGCCCCCTATAATTCACCCCTCCACTTT. Translating gives CASSVSAPYNSPLHF.

This clone was found once. V usage is TRBV7-3 and J usage is TRBJ2-5; D gene uncertain. This CDR3 is 13 amino acids long. V lost 5 bases to trimming and J lost 1 base, with 8 bases between them. The germline gives CDR1 SGHTA, CDR2 FQGTGA. The CDR3: CASSPSPQETQYF. CDR3 coding DNA: TGTGCCAGCAGCCCTAGTCCCCAAGAGACCCAGTACTTC.

V is TRBV6-5 and J is TRBJ2-7; a weak D match, TRBD1 (5 bases). Germline V gene sequence: CDR1 MNHEY, CDR2 SVGAGI. The CDR3 length is 13 residues. The V gene lost 5 bases and the J gene lost 5 bases, with 13 bases spanning the gap. As DNA, the CDR3 is TGTGCCAGCAGTCGCTCGGCCAGGGACGAGCAGTACTTC. It is translated as CASSRSARDEQYF.

The V gene is TRBV10-1, the J gene TRBJ2-2; D remains unclear. Between the trimmed V and J ends, which lost 8 bases and 2 bases, there was a span of 18 bases. The CDR3 runs to 16 residues. Per germline, CDR1 WNHNN and CDR2 SYGVQD (reference sequence). The CDR3 DNA follows: TGCGCCAGCCACGAACGAATACGAACTAACACCGGGGAGCTGTTTTTT. Amino acids: CASHERIRTNTGELFF.

This clone was counted a few times. This chain joins TRBV3-1 (or the pseudogene TRBV3-2) and TRBJ1-1; a possible D gene is TRBD1 (5 bases). V was pared by 0 bases and J by 2 bases, with 10 bases between. The germline V gene encodes CDR1 LGHDT and CDR2 YNNKEL (reference sequence). This CDR3 comprises 15 residues. The CDR3 DNA reads TGTGCCAGCAGCCAAGAGAGGCAGGGTAACACTGAAGCTTTCTTT. Protein: CASSQERQGNTEAFF.

This chain connects TRBV2 to TRBJ2-2, with D hard to call. This CDR3 comprises 13 residues. With 4 bases removed from V and 5 bases from J, the gap between germline ends came to 8 bases. Germline CDR1 SNHLY, CDR2 FYNNEI. DNA of the CDR3: TGTGCCAGCAGTGGTCCGGGTACCGGGGAGCTGTTTTTT. Residues: CASSGPGTGELFF.

This chain joins TRBV2 and TRBJ1-4; the D is unclear. Germline values: CDR1 SNHLY, CDR2 FYNNEI. V gave up 4 bases and J gave up 0 bases, with 6 bases separating them. This CDR3 comprises 14 residues. The CDR3 DNA follows: TGTGCCAGCAGTGCGAGATCAACTAATGAAAAACTGTTTTTT. Protein: CASSARSTNEKLFF.

This clone turned up a few times. The rearrangement uses TRBV13 and TRBJ2-2, with 9 bases matching TRBD1. The germline gives CDR1 PRHDT, CDR2 FYEKMQ (reference sequence). CDR3 length equals 16 residues. V dropped 2 bases and J dropped 3; count of bases not matched to a gene: 4. CDR3 amino acids: CASSLLGTGYTGELFF. The DNA of the CDR3 is TGTGCCAGCAGCTTATTAGGGACAGGGTACACCGGGGAGCTGTTTTTT.

The chain combines TRBV10-3 with TRBJ2-7; the match to TRBD1 covers 11 bases. Trimming cost V 4 bases and J 2 bases; bases outside gene matches: 7. The CDR3 is 16 amino acids. The V gene's germline CDR1 is ENHRY and CDR2 SYGVKD. The CDR3 loop is CAISVIRDRGTYEQYF. The CDR3 DNA sequence: TGTGCCATCAGTGTGATCCGGGACAGGGGGACCTACGAGCAGTACTTC.

The chain has TRBV5-5 and TRBJ2-3; 11 bases match TRBD1. Losses at the gene ends were 0 bases for V and 8 bases for J; bases not matched to a gene: 5. The length of the CDR3 is 15 residues. Germline V gene data show CDR1 as SGHKS and CDR2 as YYEKEE (reference sequence). CDR3 loop: CASSLAGTGGGTQYF. The CDR3 DNA follows: TGTGCCAGCAGCTTGGCCGGGACAGGGGGAGGTACGCAGTATTTT.

The rearrangement uses TRBV6-1 and TRBJ2-3, with 7 bases that match TRBD1. This CDR3 has 12 residues. Unmatched junction bases numbered 6, after V lost 6 bases and J lost 9 bases. Looked up from germline, CDR1 is MNHNS and CDR2 is SASEGT. Written as DNA, the CDR3 is TGTGCCAGCAGCCGCGACAGGGCGACGCAGTATTTT. Translation: CASSRDRATQYF.

The rearrangement uses TRBV5-4 and TRBJ2-5, with 13 positions matching TRBD2. The CDR3 runs to 17 residues. Germline V gene lookup returns CDR1 SGHNT and CDR2 YYREEE (reference sequence). The V and J ends lost 4 bases and 5 bases, in that order; junction bases with no gene match: 11. As DNA, the CDR3 is TGTGCCAGCAGCGGGGTGACTAGCGGGGGGATCGGGGAGACCCAGTACTTC. This translates into CASSGVTSGGIGETQYF. The whole variable domain, filled in from reference TRBV5-4 and TRBJ2-5, reads ETGVTQSPTHLIKTRGQQVTLRCSSQSGHNTVSWYQQALGQGPQFIFQYYREEENGRGNFPPRFSGLQFPNYSSELNVNALELDDSALYLCASSGVTSGGIGETQYFGPGTRLLVL.

The chain links TRBV12-3 or TRBV12-4 to TRBJ2-5, with D tentatively TRBD2 (5 bases). V gave up 3 bases and J gave up 5 bases, with 10 bases separating them. The CDR3 is 13 amino acids. The CDR3 reads CASSLLERETQYF. The CDR3 DNA follows: TGTGCCAGCAGTTTGCTAGAGCGGGAGACCCAGTACTTC.

The rearrangement links TRBV9 to TRBJ2-7, with D maybe TRBD2 (5 bases). V was shortened by 3 bases and J by 0 bases, with 10 bases between the two germline ends. CDR1 SGDLS and CDR2 YYNGEE come from the germline V gene. The length of the CDR3 is 14 residues. This chain's CDR3 is CASSGEGSSYEQYF. Here the CDR3 DNA reads TGTGCCAGCAGCGGGGAAGGGAGCTCCTACGAGCAGTACTTC. The whole variable domain, remainder taken from reference TRBV9 and TRBJ2-7, is DSGVTQTPKHLITATGQRVTLRCSPRSGDLSVYWYQQSLDQGLQFLIQYYNGEERAKGNILERFSAQQFPDLHSELNLSSLELGDSALYFCASSGEGSSYEQYFGPGTRLTVT.

This clone was counted once. The rearrangement uses TRBV27 and TRBJ1-2, with D unresolved. Trimming took 6 bases from V and 3 from J, leaving 17 bases between them. This CDR3 region has 15 residues. The V gene's germline CDR1 is MNHEY and CDR2 SMNVEV (reference sequence). This CDR3 is CASRDPTRTYYGYTF. CDR3 coding DNA: TGTGCCAGCAGGGACCCTACAAGGACTTACTATGGCTACACCTTC.

The rearrangement links TRBV3-1 (or the pseudogene TRBV3-2) to TRBJ2-7; D might be TRBD2 (5 bases). The CDR3 contains 15 residues. Germline V CDR1 and CDR2: LGHDT, YNNKEL (reference sequence). V shed 2 bases and J shed 2 bases, with 13 bases lying between them. CDR3 nucleotides: TGTGCCAGCAGCCAACCATACGGGAAGGCCTACGAGCAGTACTTC. Its protein is CASSQPYGKAYEQYF.

The genes are TRBV15 and TRBJ1-2, with no clear D. The CDR3 runs 12 residues. CDR1 and CDR2 from the germline V gene are LNHNV and YYDKDF (reference sequence). V lost 4 bases and J lost 2, with 5 bases in between. CDR3 protein: CATSTSNYGYTF. CDR3 coding DNA: TGTGCCACCAGCACATCAAACTATGGCTACACCTTC.

This chain joins TRBV10-2 and TRBJ2-3, with TRBD2 matching 11 bases. Trimming removed 1 base from V and 6 bases from J; junction bases left unmatched: 6. The CDR3 covers 16 residues. Germline-derived CDR1 and CDR2 are WSHSY and SAAADI. This chain's CDR3 is CASSEFVAGGQDTQYF. The CDR3 bases are TGCGCCAGCAGTGAGTTCGTAGCGGGGGGGCAGGATACGCAGTATTTT.

This chain links TRBV6-1 with TRBJ2-2, with unresolved D. The CDR3 is 12 amino acids. Germline V lookup: CDR1 MNHNS, CDR2 SASEGT. Trimming took off 8 bases at V and 6 bases at J, with 10 bases between the two ends. As DNA, the CDR3 is TGTGCCAGCCGGTTAACGTCCGGGGAGCTGTTTTTT. Protein sequence: CASRLTSGELFF.

This clone came up once. The V gene is TRBV6-5, the J gene TRBJ1-1; D is perhaps TRBD1 (5 bases). CDR1 and CDR2 from the germline V gene are MNHEY and SVGAGI. Trimming shortened V by 0 bases and J by 1 base, and 6 bases separated the two germline ends. The CDR3 sequence is 14 residues long. The CDR3 sequence is CASSYSGENTEAFF. The CDR3, as DNA: TGTGCCAGCAGTTACTCAGGGGAGAACACTGAAGCTTTCTTT.